The 14 T cell receptor beta chains in this list originate from one sample, sequenced in a study of T-cell memory formation after mild COVID-19. One entry per CDR3 protein results from TCRdb running MiXCR on the 5' RACE reads. The sample carries about 180,000 distinct CDR3 sequences, approximately 17% recorded once. Sequencing was done on a sample of PBMCs or a T cell subset sorted from them (not recorded which). These receptor sequences come from a man aged 18 to 30 who had mild COVID-19 (a few samples of this study predate the infection). Cell type and time point are not known.

A few counts support this clonotype. The V gene is TRBV12-3 or TRBV12-4, the J gene TRBJ1-2, with D uncertain. The CDR3 length is 13 residues. Trimming took off 6 bases at V and 7 bases at J, with 15 bases between the two ends. The CDR3 loop is CASSHGESLGYTF. The CDR3 bases are TGTGCCAGCAGCCACGGTGAATCTCTTGGCTACACCTTC.

The V call is TRBV4-3, the J call TRBJ1-4; D ambiguous. CDR3 length equals 15 residues. Trimming cost V 1 base and J 3 bases, with 9 bases left between them. From germline, CDR1 is LGHNA and CDR2 YSLEER. CDR3 region: CASSQGAASNEKLFF. CDR3 nucleotide sequence: TGCGCCAGCAGCCAAGGGGCCGCATCTAATGAAAAACTGTTTTTT.

The sample holds a few counts of this clonotype. The rearrangement links TRBV5-1 to TRBJ2-1; 13 bases line up with TRBD2. The V segment lost 1 base and the J segment 9 bases; nucleotides outside the gene matches: 7. The CDR3 extends over 16 amino acids. In germline, CDR1 is SGHRS, CDR2 YFSETQ. Written as DNA, the CDR3 is TGCGCCAGCAGCTTGCCGACTAGCGGGGGGACTCGTGAGCAGTTCTTC. It translates to CASSLPTSGGTREQFF.

The rearrangement joins TRBV12-3 or TRBV12-4 to TRBJ1-2, with a weak D call TRBD1 (5 bases). V lost 5 bases and J 8 bases, leaving 9 bases between the germline ends. The CDR3 consists of 11 residues. CDR3 in amino acids: CASSGGGGYTF. The CDR3 DNA sequence: TGTGCCAGCAGTGGGGGTGGGGGCTACACCTTC.

The chain couples TRBV7-2 to TRBJ2-2, with 9 bases fitting TRBD2. This CDR3 contains 16 residues. Germline V CDR1 and CDR2: SGHTA, FQGNSA. Germline trimming cut 3 bases from V and 4 bases from J; bases unmatched to any gene: 6. CDR3 DNA: TGTGCCAGCAGCTTGGGACTAGCTTTTACCACCGGGGAGCTGTTTTTT. Encoded protein: CASSLGLAFTTGELFF.

The genes are TRBV5-6 and TRBJ2-1; maybe TRBD1 (5 bases). The V gene's germline CDR1 is SGHDT and CDR2 YYEEEE. CDR3 length: 12 amino acids. V gave up 6 bases and J gave up 7 bases, with 11 bases separating them. In DNA, the CDR3 is TGTGCCAGCACCCTCAACAGGAATGAGCAGTTCTTC. This gives the protein CASTLNRNEQFF.

This clonotype turned up a few times. This chain joins TRBV27 and TRBJ2-5; the D is unclear. Germline-derived CDR1 and CDR2 are MNHEY and SMNVEV (reference sequence). Trimming took off 5 bases at V and 2 bases at J, with 15 bases between the two ends. The CDR3 is 15 amino acids. CDR3 region: CASSPARGRQETQYF. CDR3 in DNA: TGTGCCAGCAGTCCCGCACGAGGCCGGCAAGAGACCCAGTACTTC.

The V gene is TRBV7-6, the J gene TRBJ2-5; D might be TRBD2 (5 bases). Germline CDR1 SGHVS, CDR2 FNYEAQ. The CDR3 length is 13 residues. The V and J ends lost 7 bases and 2 bases respectively, with 11 bases between them. The CDR3 region has the DNA TGTGCCAGCATCGGACGGAGGCAAGAGACCCAGTACTTC. Protein sequence: CASIGRRQETQYF.

This chain uses TRBV2 with TRBJ2-5; 8 bases map to TRBD1. The ends lost 4 bases at V and 5 bases at J; junction bases unmatched: 6. The CDR3 runs 14 residues. Germline loops: CDR1 SNHLY, CDR2 FYNNEI. Here the CDR3 DNA reads TGTGCCAGCAGTGTCATGACAGGGGATGAGACCCAGTACTTC. Translation gives CASSVMTGDETQYF.

This clonotype has more than one count but fewer than ten. V is TRBV18 and J is TRBJ1-3, with unresolved D. With 3 bases removed from V and 1 base from J, the gap between germline ends came to 13 bases. The CDR3 covers 16 residues. The germline CDR1 and CDR2 sequences are KGHSH and LQKENI. DNA of the CDR3: TGTGCCAGCTCACCCAACCCAGCCGCGTCTGGAAACACCATATATTTT. This codes for CASSPNPAASGNTIYF.

This clonotype was detected once. The chain employs TRBV7-9 and TRBJ1-1; D might be TRBD1 (5 bases). The CDR3 sequence is 14 residues long. Germline CDR1 reads SEHNR; CDR2 reads FQNEAQ (reference sequence). Trimming left V 7 bases short and J 6 bases short, with 18 bases between. The CDR3 reads CASTTTGHNAEAFF. The DNA of the CDR3 is TGTGCCAGCACCACGACGGGGCATAACGCTGAAGCTTTCTTT.

The chain is built from TRBV6-6 and TRBJ2-1, with a weak D call TRBD1 (6 bases). Per germline, CDR1 MNHNY and CDR2 SVGAGI (reference sequence). The V end lost 7 bases, the J end lost 10 bases, and 23 bases lay between the germline ends. CDR3 length: 15 residues. The CDR3 bases are TGTGCCAGCACTGGCGGAGCCAACAGGGCGGCGGAGCAGTTCTTC. It encodes CASTGGANRAAEQFF.

This clonotype was seen a few times. J is TRBJ2-7 and V is TRBV11-2; D perhaps matches TRBD2 (6 bases). CDR1 is SGHAT and CDR2 is FQNNGV in the germline V gene. This CDR3 has 14 residues. The germline V and J ends were trimmed by 7 bases and 3 bases, with 16 bases remaining between them. The CDR3 nucleotides read TGTGCCAGCAAACCCCCGGGGGAGATCTACGAGCAGTACTTC. Its protein is CASKPPGEIYEQYF. Drawing the rest from reference TRBV11-2 and TRBJ2-7, the complete variable domain is EAGVAQSPRYKIIEKRQSVAFWCNPISGHATLYWYQQILGQGPKLLIQFQNNGVVDDSQLPKDRFSAERLKGVDSTLKIQPAKLEDSAVYLCASKPPGEIYEQYFGPGTRLTVT.

The table lists this clonotype with a few counts. The V gene is TRBV18, the J gene TRBJ1-4; maybe TRBD1 (5 bases). This CDR3 is 13 amino acids long. From germline, CDR1 is KGHSH and CDR2 LQKENI. V lost 2 bases to trimming and J lost 7 bases, with 8 bases between them. The CDR3 DNA sequence: TGTGCCAGCTCACCAGAGCAGGGTGAAAAACTGTTTTTT. This encodes CASSPEQGEKLFF.